Given below is one TCR beta chain in context. Its antigen is unknown. These data originate in a study of T cell responses to AZD1222 COVID-19 vaccine. Findings and limits, study-wide: No repertoire was sampled before or during the peak T cell response, only after it.

TCRdb keeps only in-frame clones here, not all; method: immunoSEQ multiplex PCR. The sample lists some 150,000 clones; 94% were seen once. The specimen was peripheral blood, collected on day 0 of AZD1222 vaccination. This TCR was recovered from an adult in good health.

The CDR3 protein is CASSPRPMYEQFF. In nucleotides, the CDR3 is TGTGCCAGCAGCCCGCGCCCGATGTATGAGCAGTTCTTC. The rearrangement uses TRBV7-7 and TRBJ2-1, with D unclear. CDR3 size: 13 residues. Between the trimmed V and J ends, which lost 5 bases and 8 bases, there was a span of 13 bases. Germline CDR1 and CDR2: SSHAT and FNYEAQ (reference sequence). The complete variable domain, with remaining parts taken from reference TRBV7-7 and TRBJ2-1, reads GAGVSQSPRYKVTKRGQDVTLRCDPISSHATLYWYQQALGQGPEFLTYFNYEAQPDKSGLPSDRFSAERPEGSISTLTIQRTEQRDSAMYRCASSPRPMYEQFFGPGTRLTVL.